This T cell receptor beta chain was recovered during a study of regulatory T cells in long-lasting Graves disease. iRepertoire HTBI primers and Arm-PCR of CDR3 regions built TCR beta libraries. TCRdb re-derived calls from the multiplex PCR reads in MiXCR, one entry per CDR3 protein. The sample yields about 420,000 distinct CDR3 sequences, around 15% seen once. On this clonotype: Given a much more abundant clone one base away, this may be a read error.

The time point denotes: newly diagnosed GD, antithyroid drugs for less than 3 months. The TCR library was prepared using RNA isolated from PBMCs. Peripheral blood, at 7.5 to 9 milliliters, went into EDTA tubes. Germline V gives CDR1 MNHEY, CDR2 SVGEGT. Deletions cut 7 bases from V and 2 bases from J, with 12 bases between. The CDR3 loop spans 13 amino acids. These data were also reused for a study on T cells in Graves' hyperthyroidism and ophthalmopathy. Turning to that study: Each diagnosis drew on symptoms, thyroxine, TRAb, thyroid ultrasound and orbital computed tomography findings. The TCR CDR3 was amplified in a first-round RT-PCR using the HTBI primer set.

Sequencing was performed on peripheral blood mononuclear cells (PBMCs), taken at new diagnosis, from a patient treated with antithyroid drugs. The source of this sequence is a woman in her late teens or twenties with Graves disease. The rearrangement links TRBV6-2 or TRBV6-3 to TRBJ2-7, with D perhaps TRBD1 or TRBD2 (5 bases each). As DNA, the CDR3 is TGTGCCAGCAATTGGGACGGGACCTACGAGCAGTACTTC. It codes for CASNWDGTYEQYF.